The 19 T cell receptor beta chains listed next were all sequenced from one sample in a study of blood T cell repertoires in COVID-19. This table comes from immunoSEQ multiplex PCR, and its TCRdb copy is limited to in-frame clones, with some not included. This table has about 160,000 clones, more than 75% appearing once. Sample: peripheral blood. The receptors derive from a man aged 18 to 29 with acute or convalescent COVID-19.

This chain connects TRBV3-1 (or the pseudogene TRBV3-2) to TRBJ2-1; 10 bases fit TRBD2. The J segment lost 6 bases and the V segment lost 2 bases, leaving 4 bases of the junction unmatched. The CDR3 has 15 amino acids. In germline, CDR1 is LGHDT, CDR2 YNNKEL (reference sequence). This CDR3 is CASSQLAGVANEQFF. CDR3 in DNA: TGTGCCAGCAGCCAACTAGCGGGAGTGGCCAATGAGCAGTTCTTC.

CDR3 DNA: TGCGCCAGCAGCCAGGTAGGGGCATCTGGCTACACCTTC. Translation: CASSQVGASGYTF. The rearrangement links TRBV4-1 to TRBJ1-2; D possibly corresponds to TRBD1 (5 bases). There are 13 residues in the CDR3. Germline V gene sequence: CDR1 MGHRA, CDR2 YSYEKL. Between the trimmed V and J ends, which lost 3 bases and 7 bases, there was a span of 12 bases.

The gene calls are TRBV18 and TRBJ1-4, with a tentative D call TRBD1 (6 bases). V was pared by 4 bases and J by 8 bases, with 17 bases between. The germline V gene encodes CDR1 KGHSH and CDR2 LQKENI. The CDR3 spans 15 residues. This CDR3 reads CASSRNTGNEEKLFF. The CDR3 DNA is TGTGCCAGCTCACGAAATACAGGGAATGAGGAAAAACTGTTTTTT.

The CDR3 protein is CATSDWGQNTGELFF. CDR3 nucleotides: TGTGCCACCAGTGACTGGGGACAAAACACCGGGGAGCTGTTTTTT. J is TRBJ2-2 and V is TRBV24-1; possible D gene TRBD1, 6 bases. In germline, CDR1 is KGHDR, CDR2 SFDVKD. Trimming removed 4 bases from V and 2 bases from J, with 10 bases in between. This CDR3 spans 15 amino acids.

The chain combines TRBV27 with TRBJ1-6, with unresolved D. This CDR3 region has 12 residues. Germline V CDR1 and CDR2: MNHEY, SMNVEV (reference sequence). Trimming shortened V by 6 bases and J by 7 bases, and 7 bases separated the two germline ends. DNA of the CDR3: TGTGCCAGCAGAAACTTAAATTCACCCCTCCACTTT. It yields the protein CASRNLNSPLHF.

This clone was recorded only once. CDR3 sequence reads: CASSWAGDRSYTF. The DNA for the CDR3 is TGTGCCAGTAGTTGGGCAGGGGATAGGAGCTACACCTTC. V usage is TRBV19 and J usage is TRBJ1-2, with TRBD1 as a possible D gene (6 bases). In germline, CDR1 is LNHDA, CDR2 SQIVND (reference sequence). The V and J ends lost 5 bases and 9 bases respectively, with 16 bases between them. The CDR3 sequence is 13 residues long.

The J gene is TRBJ2-2, the V gene TRBV9; D is unclear. The CDR3 has 14 amino acids. Trimming pared 1 base from V and 1 base from J, leaving 5 bases between. CDR1 and CDR2 (germline): SGDLS, YYNGEE. DNA of the CDR3: TGTGCCAGCAGCGTAAGAGGGAACACCGGGGAGCTGTTTTTT. This encodes CASSVRGNTGELFF.

The V call is TRBV7-6, the J call TRBJ2-3, with D tentatively TRBD1 (6 bases). Trimming shortened V by 5 bases and J by 2 bases, and 14 bases separated the two germline ends. The CDR3 has 15 amino acids. Germline-derived CDR1 and CDR2 are SGHVS and FNYEAQ. CDR3 nucleotide sequence: TGTGCCAGCAGCCCACTTGTGGGGGCCACAGATACGCAGTATTTT. This encodes CASSPLVGATDTQYF.

This clone was seen only once. The CDR3 bases are TGTGCCAGCAGTGAACCCCCTATCTATCACACTGAAGCTTTCTTT. Amino acids: CASSEPPIYHTEAFF. The chain recombines TRBV6-1 with TRBJ1-1; no clear D. Germline assignment: CDR1 MNHNS and CDR2 SASEGT. The V gene lost 2 bases and the J gene lost 3 bases, with 13 bases spanning the gap. This CDR3 has 15 residues.

This clone showed up just once. V is TRBV7-8 and J is TRBJ2-7; TRBD2 agrees at 7 bases. In germline, CDR1 is SGHVS, CDR2 FQNEAQ. With 0 bases clipped from V and 3 bases from J, the junction kept 8 bases outside the gene matches. The CDR3 sequence is 16 residues long. In DNA, the CDR3 is TGTGCCAGCAGCTTAGCGGGCCTAGCGGAGCACTACGAGCAGTACTTC. Amino acids: CASSLAGLAEHYEQYF.

The rearrangement links TRBV5-1 to TRBJ1-1; D ambiguous. Trimming pared 0 bases from V and 7 bases from J, leaving 13 bases between. CDR1 and CDR2 from the germline V gene are SGHRS and YFSETQ. The CDR3 length is 14 residues. In DNA form, the CDR3 reads TGCGCCAGCAGCTTGGATTCCGGAGCCAATGAAGCTTTCTTT. This codes for CASSLDSGANEAFF.

CDR3 in DNA: TGCGCCAGCAGCCCGGGACAGATATTAACTGAAGCTTTCTTT. Translating it yields CASSPGQILTEAFF. The chain links TRBV5-1 to TRBJ1-1; TRBD1 aligns across 7 bases. V trimming: 4 bases; J trimming: 5 bases; junction bases outside the gene matches: 8. Germline lookup yields CDR1 SGHRS and CDR2 YFSETQ. This CDR3 is built from 14 residues.

The chain has TRBV7-8 and TRBJ2-3, with TRBD2 matching over 9 bases. The germline V gene encodes CDR1 SGHVS and CDR2 FQNEAQ. The V and J ends lost 1 base and 14 bases, in that order; junction bases with no gene match: 7. The CDR3 runs to 13 residues. The CDR3 nucleotides are TGTGCCAGCAGCTTAGTGCGGGAGGGCCATGGGTATTTT. Protein sequence: CASSLVREGHGYF.

This sequence joins TRBV27 and TRBJ2-7; TRBD1 matches at 9 bases. Germline loops: CDR1 MNHEY, CDR2 SMNVEV (reference sequence). Trimming at V came to 6 bases and at J to 3 bases, leaving 12 bases not matched to a gene. The CDR3 loop spans 16 amino acids. This CDR3 reads CASSRRGQGVHYEQYF. The CDR3 bases are TGTGCCAGCAGCCGACGGGGACAGGGCGTCCACTACGAGCAGTACTTC.

This sequence joins TRBV30 and TRBJ1-5; 7 bases align to TRBD1. Germline values: CDR1 GTSNPN, CDR2 SVGIG (reference sequence). Trimming removed 1 base from V and 5 bases from J; junction bases left unmatched: 2. The CDR3 loop spans 13 amino acids. The CDR3 region is CAWSDRGDQPQHF. CDR3 bases: TGTGCCTGGAGTGACAGGGGAGATCAGCCCCAGCATTTT.

The V and J genes are TRBV6-2 or TRBV6-3 and TRBJ2-7, with a tentative D call TRBD1 (5 bases). Trimming shortened V by 6 bases and J by 0 bases, and 18 bases separated the two germline ends. CDR1 and CDR2 from the germline V gene are MNHEY and SVGEGT. The CDR3 is 16 residues long. The CDR3: CASSSPAKTASYEQYF. In DNA form, the CDR3 reads TGTGCCAGCAGCTCACCCGCCAAGACAGCCTCCTACGAGCAGTACTTC.

The chain recombines TRBV19 with TRBJ2-7, with unresolved D. Germline V CDR1 and CDR2: LNHDA, SQIVND (reference sequence). Trimming took 3 bases from V and 6 from J, leaving 6 bases between them. CDR3 length: 11 amino acids. CDR3 in DNA: TGTGCCAGTAGTATGGGCCTCGAGCAGTACTTC. The encoded protein is CASSMGLEQYF.

The rearrangement joins TRBV19 to TRBJ1-4, with TRBD1 matching 8 bases. Germline loops: CDR1 LNHDA, CDR2 SQIVND (reference sequence). After removal of 0 bases from V and 2 bases from J, the junction contained 8 bases not matched to a gene. This CDR3 contains 18 residues. Written as DNA, the CDR3 is TGTGCCAGTAGTATAGATGGAGGGACAGGTCCTACTAATGAAAAACTGTTTTTT. Translated: CASSIDGGTGPTNEKLFF.

Written as DNA, the CDR3 is TGTGCCAGCAGCCCGGCCGGGGACTATGGCTACACCTTC. This translates into CASSPAGDYGYTF. This chain joins TRBV27 and TRBJ1-2; D unclear. V gave up 6 bases and J gave up 3 bases, with 11 bases separating them. The CDR3 is made up of 13 amino acids. Per the germline V gene, CDR1 is MNHEY and CDR2 is SMNVEV (reference sequence).